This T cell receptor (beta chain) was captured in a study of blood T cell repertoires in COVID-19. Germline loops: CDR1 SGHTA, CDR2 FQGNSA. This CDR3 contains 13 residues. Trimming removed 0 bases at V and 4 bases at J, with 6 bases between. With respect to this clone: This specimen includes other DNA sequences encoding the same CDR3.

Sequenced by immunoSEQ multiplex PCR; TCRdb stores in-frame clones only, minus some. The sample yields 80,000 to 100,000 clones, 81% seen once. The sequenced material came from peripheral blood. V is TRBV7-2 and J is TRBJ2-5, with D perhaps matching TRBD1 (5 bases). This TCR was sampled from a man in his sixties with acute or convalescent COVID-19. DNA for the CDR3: TGTGCCAGCAGCTTAGCAGGGGTAGAGACCCAGTACTTC. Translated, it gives CASSLAGVETQYF.